The 8 T cell receptor beta chains listed next were all sequenced from one sample in a study of CD8 T cells in Susac syndrome. An amount of RNA that ranged from roughly 0.45 to 1 ug was reverse transcribed with random hexamers. Via MiXCR, TCRdb re-called the immunoSEQ multiplex PCR reads, giving one row per CDR3 protein. The profile shows a few hundred thousand distinct CDR3 sequences, roughly nine tenths of them singletons. Sequencing was done on a sample of CD4+ T cells from PBMCs. Receptors were obtained from a human donor with multiple sclerosis.

The CDR3 here is CASSTDRYGYTF. CDR3 nucleotides: TGTGCCAGCAGCACAGATAGATATGGCTACACCTTC. The gene calls are TRBV6-1 and TRBJ1-2; D not certain. Looked up from germline, CDR1 is MNHNS and CDR2 is SASEGT. The CDR3 is 12 residues long. Trimming cost V 6 bases and J 5 bases, with 10 bases left between them.

This sequence joins TRBV5-1 and TRBJ2-1; TRBD1 aligns across 8 bases. Germline-derived CDR1 and CDR2 are SGHRS and YFSETQ. The ends lost 4 bases at V and 6 bases at J; junction bases unmatched: 6. This CDR3 spans 14 amino acids. This chain's CDR3 is CASSTGQAPNEQFF. CDR3 sequence (DNA): TGCGCCAGCAGCACGGGACAGGCACCCAATGAGCAGTTCTTC. The whole variable domain, remainder taken from reference TRBV5-1 and TRBJ2-1, is KAGVTQTPRYLIKTRGQQVTLSCSPISGHRSVSWYQQTPGQGLQFLFEYFSETQRNKGNFPGRFSGRQFSNSRSEMNVSTLELGDSALYLCASSTGQAPNEQFFGPGTRLTVL.

The V call is TRBV4-3, the J call TRBJ2-7; weak D call: TRBD2 (6 bases). In germline, CDR1 is LGHNA, CDR2 YSLEER. The V gene lost 0 bases and the J gene lost 1 base, with 16 bases spanning the gap. The CDR3 spans 17 residues. CDR3 loop: CASSQDIQAGRSYEQYF. DNA of the CDR3: TGCGCCAGCAGCCAAGATATTCAGGCGGGGAGGTCCTACGAGCAGTACTTC.

The chain recombines TRBV6-5 with TRBJ2-7; D gene uncertain. The CDR3 spans 17 residues. CDR1 and CDR2 (germline): MNHEY, SVGAGI. The V gene lost 2 bases and the J gene lost 3 bases, with 20 bases spanning the gap. This CDR3 is CASSYPARGDRNYEQYF. For the CDR3, the DNA is TGTGCCAGCAGTTACCCCGCCCGTGGGGATAGAAACTACGAGCAGTACTTC.

This chain connects TRBV12-3 or TRBV12-4 to TRBJ1-1; D might be TRBD1 (5 bases). This CDR3 contains 16 residues. Trimming removed 6 bases from V and 1 base from J, with 18 bases in between. The CDR3 nucleotides read TGTGCCAGCAGCTCCGGGGGTCTTGGGGCGAACACTGAAGCTTTCTTT. This translates into CASSSGGLGANTEAFF.

The chain joins TRBV28 to TRBJ1-1; D gene unclear. Germline V CDR1 and CDR2: MDHEN, SYDVKM. Trimming removed 10 bases at V and 4 bases at J, with 19 bases between. The CDR3 runs 14 residues. The CDR3 is CATLNPGGGTEAFF. The CDR3 DNA sequence: TGTGCCACCTTAAATCCCGGAGGTGGCACTGAAGCTTTCTTT.

The V gene is TRBV2, the J gene TRBJ2-5; no definite D call. Trimming removed 8 bases at V and 0 bases at J, with 13 bases between. The germline V gene encodes CDR1 SNHLY and CDR2 FYNNEI. This CDR3 comprises 14 residues. The CDR3 reads CASGFDTYQETQYF. The CDR3 DNA is TGTGCCAGCGGGTTCGACACGTACCAAGAGACCCAGTACTTC.

The chain is built from TRBV30 and TRBJ1-6, with 7 bases fitting TRBD1. The CDR3 has 13 amino acids. Germline loops: CDR1 GTSNPN, CDR2 SVGIG (reference sequence). Unmatched junction bases numbered 5, after V lost 5 bases and J lost 7 bases. Here the CDR3 DNA reads TGTGCCTGGGGTACAGGGGTAAATTCACCCCTCCACTTT. Protein product: CAWGTGVNSPLHF.